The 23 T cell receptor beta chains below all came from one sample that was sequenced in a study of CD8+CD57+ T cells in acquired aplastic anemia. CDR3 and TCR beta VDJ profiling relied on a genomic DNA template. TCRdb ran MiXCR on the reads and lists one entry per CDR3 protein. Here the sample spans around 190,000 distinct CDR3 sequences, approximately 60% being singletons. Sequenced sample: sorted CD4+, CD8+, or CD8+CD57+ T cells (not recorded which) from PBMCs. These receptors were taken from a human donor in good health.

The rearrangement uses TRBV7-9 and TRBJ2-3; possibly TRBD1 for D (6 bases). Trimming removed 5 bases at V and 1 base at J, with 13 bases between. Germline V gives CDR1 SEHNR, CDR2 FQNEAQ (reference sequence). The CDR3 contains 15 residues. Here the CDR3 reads CASSPLQGGTDTQYF. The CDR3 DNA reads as TGTGCCAGCAGCCCTCTACAGGGAGGCACAGATACGCAGTATTTT.

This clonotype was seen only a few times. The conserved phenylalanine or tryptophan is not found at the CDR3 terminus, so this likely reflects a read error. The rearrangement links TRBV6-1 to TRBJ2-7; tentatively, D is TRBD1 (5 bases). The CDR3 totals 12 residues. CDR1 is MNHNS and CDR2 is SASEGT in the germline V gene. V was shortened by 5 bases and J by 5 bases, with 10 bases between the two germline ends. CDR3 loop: CASSLAGNEQYL. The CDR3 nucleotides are TGTGCCAGCAGTTTGGCAGGGAACGAGCAGTACCTC.

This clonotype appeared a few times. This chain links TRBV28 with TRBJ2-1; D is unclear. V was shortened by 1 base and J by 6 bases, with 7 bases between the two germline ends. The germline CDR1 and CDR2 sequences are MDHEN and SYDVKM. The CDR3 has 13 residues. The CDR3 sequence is CASSLFKANEQFF. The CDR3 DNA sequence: TGTGCCAGCAGTTTATTCAAGGCCAATGAGCAGTTCTTC.

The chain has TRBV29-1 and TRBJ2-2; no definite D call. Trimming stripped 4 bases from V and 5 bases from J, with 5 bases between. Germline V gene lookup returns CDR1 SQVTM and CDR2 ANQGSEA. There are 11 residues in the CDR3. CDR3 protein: CSVGGTGELFF. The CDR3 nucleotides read TGCAGCGTTGGGGGTACCGGGGAGCTGTTTTTT.

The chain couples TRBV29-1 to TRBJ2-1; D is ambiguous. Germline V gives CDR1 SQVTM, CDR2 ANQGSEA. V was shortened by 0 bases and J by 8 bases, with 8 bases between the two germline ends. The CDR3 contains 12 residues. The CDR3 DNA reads TGCAGCGTTGAAGATGCTGGGGATGAGCAGTTCTTC. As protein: CSVEDAGDEQFF.

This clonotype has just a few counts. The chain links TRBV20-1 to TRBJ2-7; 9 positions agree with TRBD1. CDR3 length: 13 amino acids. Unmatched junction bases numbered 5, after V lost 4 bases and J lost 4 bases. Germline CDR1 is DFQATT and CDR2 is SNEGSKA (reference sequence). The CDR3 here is CSAKGQGLYEQYF. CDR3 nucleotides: TGCAGTGCTAAGGGACAGGGTCTTTACGAGCAGTACTTC.

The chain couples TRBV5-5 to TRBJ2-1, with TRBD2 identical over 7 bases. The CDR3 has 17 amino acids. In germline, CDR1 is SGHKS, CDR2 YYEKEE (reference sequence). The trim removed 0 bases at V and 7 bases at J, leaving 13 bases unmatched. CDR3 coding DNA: TGTGCCAGCAGCTTGGTTATAGCGGGTCTCTCTAGAAATGAGCAGTTCTTC. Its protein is CASSLVIAGLSRNEQFF.

CDR3 protein: CATSDLSATRNEKLFF. CDR3 DNA sequence: TGTGCCACCAGTGATTTGTCGGCGACACGGAATGAAAAACTGTTTTTT. This chain connects TRBV24-1 to TRBJ1-4; D gene ambiguous. V lost 0 bases and J 5 bases, leaving 12 bases between the germline ends. Germline CDR1 and CDR2: KGHDR and SFDVKD. The CDR3 covers 16 residues.

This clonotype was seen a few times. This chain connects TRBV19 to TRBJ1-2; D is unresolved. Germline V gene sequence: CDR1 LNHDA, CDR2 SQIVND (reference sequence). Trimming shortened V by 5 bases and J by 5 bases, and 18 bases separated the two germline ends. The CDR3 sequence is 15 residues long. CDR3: CASSPEHTVGYGYTF. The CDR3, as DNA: TGTGCCAGTAGTCCTGAGCACACTGTGGGGTATGGCTACACCTTC. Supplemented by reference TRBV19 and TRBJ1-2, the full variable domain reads DGGITQSPKYLFRKEGQNVTLSCEQNLNHDAMYWYRQDPGQGLRLIYYSQIVNDFQKGDIAEGYSVSREKKESFPLTVTSAQKNPTAFYLCASSPEHTVGYGYTFGSGTRLTVV.

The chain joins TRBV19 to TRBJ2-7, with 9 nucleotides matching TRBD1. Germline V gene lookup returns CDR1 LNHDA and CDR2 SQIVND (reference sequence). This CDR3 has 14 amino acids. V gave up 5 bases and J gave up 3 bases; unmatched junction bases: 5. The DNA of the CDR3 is TGTGCCAGTAGTGTACAGGGGGCCGGCTACGAGCAGTACTTC. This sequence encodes CASSVQGAGYEQYF.

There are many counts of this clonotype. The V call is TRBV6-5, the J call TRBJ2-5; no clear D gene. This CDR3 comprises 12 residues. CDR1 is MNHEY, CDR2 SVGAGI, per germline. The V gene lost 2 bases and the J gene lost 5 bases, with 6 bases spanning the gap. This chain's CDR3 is CASSYNWETQYF. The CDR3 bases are TGTGCCAGCAGTTACAATTGGGAGACCCAGTACTTC.

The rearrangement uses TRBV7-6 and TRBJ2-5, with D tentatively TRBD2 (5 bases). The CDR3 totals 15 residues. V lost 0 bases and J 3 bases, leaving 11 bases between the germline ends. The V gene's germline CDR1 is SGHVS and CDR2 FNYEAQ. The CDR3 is CASSLAPQEEETQYF. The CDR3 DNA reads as TGTGCCAGCAGCTTAGCCCCCCAGGAGGAAGAGACCCAGTACTTC.

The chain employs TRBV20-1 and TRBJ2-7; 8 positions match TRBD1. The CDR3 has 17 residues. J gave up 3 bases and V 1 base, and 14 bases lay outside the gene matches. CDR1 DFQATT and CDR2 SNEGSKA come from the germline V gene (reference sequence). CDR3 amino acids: CSARGEQDRESYYEQYF. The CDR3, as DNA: TGCAGTGCTAGAGGGGAGCAGGACAGGGAGAGCTACTACGAGCAGTACTTC.

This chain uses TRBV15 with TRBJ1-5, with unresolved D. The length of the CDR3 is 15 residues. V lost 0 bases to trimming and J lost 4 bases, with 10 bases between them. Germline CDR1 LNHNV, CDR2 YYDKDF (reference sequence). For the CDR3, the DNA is TGTGCCACCAGCAGAGATGTCACGGGAAATCAGCCCCAGCATTTT. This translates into CATSRDVTGNQPQHF.

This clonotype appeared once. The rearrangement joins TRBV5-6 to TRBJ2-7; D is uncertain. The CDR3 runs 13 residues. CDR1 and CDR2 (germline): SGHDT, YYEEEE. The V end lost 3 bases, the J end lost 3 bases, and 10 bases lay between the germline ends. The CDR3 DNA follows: TGTGCCAGCAGCTCTCCGACAAACTACGAGCAGTACTTC. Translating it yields CASSSPTNYEQYF. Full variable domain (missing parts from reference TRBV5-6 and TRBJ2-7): DAGVTQSPTHLIKTRGQQVTLRCSPKSGHDTVSWYQQALGQGPQFIFQYYEEEERQRGNFPDRFSGHQFPNYSSELNVNALLLGDSALYLCASSSPTNYEQYFGPGTRLTVT.

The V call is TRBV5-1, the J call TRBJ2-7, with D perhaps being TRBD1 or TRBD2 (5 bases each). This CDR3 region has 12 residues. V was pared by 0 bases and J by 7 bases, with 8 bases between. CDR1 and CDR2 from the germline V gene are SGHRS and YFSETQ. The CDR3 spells CASSLAGSEQYF. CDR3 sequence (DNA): TGCGCCAGCAGCTTGGCAGGGAGTGAGCAGTACTTC.

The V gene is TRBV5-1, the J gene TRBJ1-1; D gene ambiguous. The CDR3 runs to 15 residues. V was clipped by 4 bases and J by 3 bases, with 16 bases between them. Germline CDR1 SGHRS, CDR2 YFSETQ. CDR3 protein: CASSRRTGEDTEAFF. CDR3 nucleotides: TGCGCCAGCAGCCGCCGGACCGGCGAGGACACTGAAGCTTTCTTT.

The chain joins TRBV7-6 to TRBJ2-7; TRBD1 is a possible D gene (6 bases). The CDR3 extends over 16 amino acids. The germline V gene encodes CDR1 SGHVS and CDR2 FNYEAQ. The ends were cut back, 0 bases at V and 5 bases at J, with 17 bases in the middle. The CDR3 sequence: CASSLAQGLARHEQYF. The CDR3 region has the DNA TGTGCCAGCAGCTTAGCCCAGGGGCTAGCCCGCCACGAGCAGTACTTC.

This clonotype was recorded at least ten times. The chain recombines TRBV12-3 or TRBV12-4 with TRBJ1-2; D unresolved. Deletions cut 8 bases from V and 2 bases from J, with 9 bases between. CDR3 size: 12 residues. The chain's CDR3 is CASSMVNYGYTF. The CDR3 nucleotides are TGTGCCAGCTCCATGGTCAACTATGGCTACACCTTC.

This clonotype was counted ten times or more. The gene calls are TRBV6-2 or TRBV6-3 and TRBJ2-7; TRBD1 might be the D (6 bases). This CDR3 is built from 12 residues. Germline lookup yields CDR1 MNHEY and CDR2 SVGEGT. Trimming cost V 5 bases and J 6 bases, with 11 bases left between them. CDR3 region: CASSHRAFEQYF. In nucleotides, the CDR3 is TGTGCCAGCAGTCACAGGGCTTTCGAGCAGTACTTC.

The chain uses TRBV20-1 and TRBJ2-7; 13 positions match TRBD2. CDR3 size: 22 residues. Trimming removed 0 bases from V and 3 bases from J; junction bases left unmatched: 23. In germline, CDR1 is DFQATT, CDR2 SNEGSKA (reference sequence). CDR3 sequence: CSARDPTSGRTDTGESYYEQYF. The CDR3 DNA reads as TGCAGTGCTAGAGACCCGACTAGCGGGAGGACAGACACCGGGGAGAGCTACTACGAGCAGTACTTC.

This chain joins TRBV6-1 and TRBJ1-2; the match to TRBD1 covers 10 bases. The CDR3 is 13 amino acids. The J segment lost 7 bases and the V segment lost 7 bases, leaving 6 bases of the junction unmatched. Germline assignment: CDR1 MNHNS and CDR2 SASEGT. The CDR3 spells CASIPGTGVGYTF. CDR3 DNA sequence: TGTGCCAGCATCCCGGGGACAGGGGTTGGCTACACCTTC.

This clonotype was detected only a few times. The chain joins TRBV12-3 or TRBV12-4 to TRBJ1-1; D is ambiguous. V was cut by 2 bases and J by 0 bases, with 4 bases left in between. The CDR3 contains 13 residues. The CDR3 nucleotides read TGTGCCAGCAGTTTACACATGAACACTGAAGCTTTCTTT. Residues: CASSLHMNTEAFF.